The sequence of this T cell receptor (beta chain) was determined in a study of naive and memory T cell subsets. The V segment lost 5 bases and the J segment 5 bases; nucleotides outside the gene matches: 6. CDR3 length: 16 amino acids. The beta constant-region primer was an equimolar mix of two oligonucleotides covering TRBC1 and TRBC2. Ligated cDNA was amplified by four rounds of PCR with nested alpha and beta constant-region primers and SP2. TCRdb fed the UMI-ligation and nested PCR reads into MiXCR, producing one record per CDR3 protein. Here the sample spans more than 120,000 distinct CDR3 sequences, 15% to 25% being singletons. A few counts support this clonotype. Its antigen is not identified. Study-wide findings and caveats: A few larger clonotypes appeared in naive repertoires, especially CD8, possibly memory cells re-expressing CD45RA.

CMV status came from CD4+ IFNgamma after overnight CMV lysate stimulation. This sequence joins TRBV12-3 or TRBV12-4 and TRBJ2-1, with 13 nucleotides matching TRBD2. The sequenced sample consisted of naive CD8+ T cells from blood. The receptor was derived from a human donor in good health. The CDR3 here is CASSPPGTSGNNEQFF. CDR3 sequence (DNA): TGTGCCAGCAGTCCACCCGGGACTAGCGGGAACAATGAGCAGTTCTTC.